The rows below give T cell receptor beta chains drawn from one sample of a study of PD-L1 blockade in urothelial cancer. Profiling relied on immunoSEQ multiplex PCR, and the TCRdb table lists in-frame clones only, not all of them. The data contain 100,000 to 150,000 clones, more than 70% of them seen just once; the ten biggest clones take up 2.4%. The starting material was PBMCs, obtained around atezolizumab (anti-PD-L1) treatment. Receptors originate from a man aged 45-65 years with urothelial cancer. CDR3s include the opening cysteine and the closing phenylalanine or tryptophan. Fields, in order: J gene, D gene, V gene, clone size, CDR3 DNA, CDR3 protein. A D gene is named only where the DNA matches it firmly. Not every row has a clone size; where given, it reads once, few, many or a size class.

TRBJ2-7	-	TRBV6-5	once	TGTGCCAGCAGTCAATACGACAGATTCTACGAGCAGTACTTC	CASSQYDRFYEQYF
TRBJ1-1	-	TRBV9	-	TGTGCCAGCAGCGCCGGACAGCCGAACACTGAAGCTTTCTTT	CASSAGQPNTEAFF
TRBJ1-5	TRBD1	TRBV6-1	-	TGTGCCAGCATGAGGGACAGGGCCCAGCCCCAGCATTTT	CASMRDRAQPQHF
TRBJ2-2	-	TRBV11-3	-	TGTGCCAGCAGCCGGACTGGGAAAGAGCTGTTTTTT	CASSRTGKELFF
TRBJ2-3	TRBD1	TRBV19	-	TGTGCCAGTAGTGCCCGGACAGGATTATCCACAGATACGCAGTATTTT	CASSARTGLSTDTQYF
TRBJ1-3	-	TRBV18	-	TGTGCCAGCTCACTCGACAGGTCCAACTCTGGAAACACCATATATTTT	CASSLDRSNSGNTIYF
TRBJ2-1	TRBD2	TRBV7-3	-	TGTGCCAGCAGCCCAACTAGCGGGACGTCCTACAATGAGCAGTTCTTC	CASSPTSGTSYNEQFF
TRBJ2-3	-	TRBV6-4	-	TGTGCCAGCAGGGAGGCAGATACGCAGTATTTT	CASREADTQYF
TRBJ2-5	-	TRBV7-8	-	TGTGCCAGCAGCCTTTCCCAAGCTAAAGAGACCCAGTACTTC	CASSLSQAKETQYF
TRBJ1-1	TRBD1	TRBV28	-	TGTGCCAGCAGACCTAGTAGGGACAGGGGAGGGAAGACTGAAGCTTTCTTT	CASRPSRDRGGKTEAFF
TRBJ2-7	TRBD1	TRBV5-5	-	TGTGCCAGCAGCACGCCGGGACAGGAGACCTACGAGCAGTACTTC	CASSTPGQETYEQYF
TRBJ1-5	-	TRBV6-6	-	TGTGCCAGCATCAACTGGGGGGTCGGACAGCCCCAGCATTTT	CASINWGVGQPQHF
TRBJ2-1	TRBD2	TRBV27	-	TGTGCCAGCAGTTTTCTAGACGGGAGGGCCAGGGATGAGCAGTTCTTC	CASSFLDGRARDEQFF
TRBJ2-1	TRBD1	TRBV11-3	-	TGTGCCAGCAGTCTAGGGCCGGGACAGGGATCACTCGGGAAGTCCAATGAGCAGTTCTTC	CASSLGPGQGSLGKSNEQFF
TRBJ1-2	TRBD1	TRBV2	-	TGTGCCAGCAAGACAGGGGGGTCGGAGGGCTACACCTTC	CASKTGGSEGYTF
TRBJ1-2	TRBD1	TRBV20-1	-	TGCAAAACAGGGGACTATGGCTACACCTTC	CKTGDYGYTF
TRBJ2-1	-	TRBV19	once	TGTGCCAGTAAGCGTTCTAGCTTCGATGAGCAGTTCTTC	CASKRSSFDEQFF
TRBJ1-5	-	TRBV6-5	-	TGTGCCAGCAGTTACACGACAGGTCAGCCCCAGCATTTT	CASSYTTGQPQHF
TRBJ2-7	TRBD2	TRBV7-9	-	TGTGCCAGCGGACTAGCGGGGACCTACGAGCAGTACTTC	CASGLAGTYEQYF
TRBJ1-5	TRBD1	TRBV7-2	few	TGTGCCAGCAGCTTAGGGGACAGGGGTAGCAATCAGCCCCAGCATTTT	CASSLGDRGSNQPQHF
TRBJ1-1	-	TRBV30	-	TGTGCCTGGAGGGCGGTGTGGTCTATACGCACTGAAGCTTTCTTT	CAWRAVWSIRTEAFF
TRBJ2-3	-	TRBV7-9	-	TGTGCCAGCAGCTTAGGTGGGGCCCCCACAGATACGCAGTATTTT	CASSLGGAPTDTQYF
TRBJ2-2	TRBD1	TRBV7-6	-	TGTGCCAGCAGCCAATCTACAGGGGACACCGGGGAGCTGTTTTTT	CASSQSTGDTGELFF
TRBJ2-2	TRBD1	TRBV10-3	-	TGTGCCATCAGTGCAGCACAGGGGGCCGGGGAGCTGTTTTTT	CAISAAQGAGELFF
TRBJ2-7	TRBD2	TRBV11-2	-	TGTGCCAGCAGCTTAGGCCCGGGACTAGCGGACTACGAGCAGTACTTC	CASSLGPGLADYEQYF
TRBJ2-7	-	TRBV2	few	TGTGCCAGCTCCGAAGGGGGCTCCTACGAGCAGTACTTC	CASSEGGSYEQYF
TRBJ2-2	TRBD1	TRBV5-1	-	TGCGCCAGCAGCGACCGACAGGGTCACACCGGGGAGCTGTTTTTT	CASSDRQGHTGELFF
TRBJ1-1	-	TRBV5-1	-	TGCGCCAGCAGCTTGGTCGTGGGCGCGAATGAAGCTTTCTTT	CASSLVVGANEAFF
TRBJ2-5	TRBD2	TRBV14	-	TGTGCCAGCAGCCAGGGACTAGCGGGAGGTGTCGAGACCCAGTACTTC	CASSQGLAGGVETQYF
TRBJ1-5	TRBD1	TRBV28	-	TGTGCCAGCAGACCCCGCTCAATCGACAGGGAACGACAGCCCCAGCATTTT	CASRPRSIDRERQPQHF
TRBJ2-3	-	TRBV9	-	TGTGCCAGCAGCGATGGGCAGTTCCCCTCGATCACAGATACGCAGTATTTT	CASSDGQFPSITDTQYF
TRBJ2-7	TRBD2	TRBV25-1	-	TGTGCCAGCAGTAAGACTAGCGGGAGTTTTCTCGAGCAGTACTTC	CASSKTSGSFLEQYF
TRBJ1-2	-	TRBV7-9	-	TGTGCCAGCAGCTTAGTCGGGATTAACTATGGCTACACCTTC	CASSLVGINYGYTF
TRBJ2-7	-	TRBV9	once	TGTGCCAGCAGCGTAGCGGACAGTTCCTACGAGCAGTACTTC	CASSVADSSYEQYF